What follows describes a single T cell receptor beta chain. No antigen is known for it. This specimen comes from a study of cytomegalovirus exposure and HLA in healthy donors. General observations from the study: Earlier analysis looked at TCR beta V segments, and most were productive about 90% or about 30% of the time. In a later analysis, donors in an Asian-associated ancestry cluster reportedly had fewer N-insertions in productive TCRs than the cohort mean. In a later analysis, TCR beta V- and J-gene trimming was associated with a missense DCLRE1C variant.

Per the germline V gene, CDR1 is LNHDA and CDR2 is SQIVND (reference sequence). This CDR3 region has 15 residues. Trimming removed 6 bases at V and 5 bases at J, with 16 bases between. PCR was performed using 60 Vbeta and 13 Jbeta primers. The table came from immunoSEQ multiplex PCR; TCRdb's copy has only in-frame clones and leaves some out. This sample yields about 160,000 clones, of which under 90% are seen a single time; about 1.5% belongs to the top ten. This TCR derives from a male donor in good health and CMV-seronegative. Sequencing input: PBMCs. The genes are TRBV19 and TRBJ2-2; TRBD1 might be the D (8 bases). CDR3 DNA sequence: TGTGCCAGTAGGCCCAGGGGGCGGGGGACCGGGGAGCTGTTTTTT. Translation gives CASRPRGRGTGELFF.